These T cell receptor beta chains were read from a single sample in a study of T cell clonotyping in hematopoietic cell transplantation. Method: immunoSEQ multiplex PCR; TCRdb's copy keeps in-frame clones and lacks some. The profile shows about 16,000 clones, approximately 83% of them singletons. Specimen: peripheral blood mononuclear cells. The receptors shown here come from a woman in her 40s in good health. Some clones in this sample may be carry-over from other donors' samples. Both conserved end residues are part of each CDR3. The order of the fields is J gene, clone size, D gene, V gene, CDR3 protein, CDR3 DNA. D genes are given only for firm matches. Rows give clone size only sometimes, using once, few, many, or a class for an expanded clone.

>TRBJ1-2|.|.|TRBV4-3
CASSQDRQPRGYTF
TGCGCCAGCAGCCAAGATAGACAGCCACGGGGCTACACCTTC
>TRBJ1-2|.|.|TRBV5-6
CASSLDRASYGYTF
TGTGCCAGCAGCTTGGACAGGGCATCCTATGGCTACACCTTC
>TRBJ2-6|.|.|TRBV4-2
CASSQASGANVLTF
TGTGCCAGCAGCCAGGCCTCTGGGGCCAACGTCCTGACTTTC
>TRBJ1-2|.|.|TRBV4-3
CASSQGTERLYGYTF
TGCGCCAGCAGTCAAGGAACGGAGAGACTTTATGGCTACACCTTC
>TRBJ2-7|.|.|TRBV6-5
CASSYVGGAYEQYF
TGTGCCAGCAGTTACGTTGGAGGGGCTTACGAGCAGTACTTC
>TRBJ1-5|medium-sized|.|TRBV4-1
CASSQAPYQPQHF
TGCGCCAGCAGCCAAGCCCCTTATCAGCCCCAGCATTTT
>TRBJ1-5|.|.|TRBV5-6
CASSRNPGAQPQHF
TGTGCCAGCAGTCGAAACCCGGGCGCTCAGCCCCAGCATTTT
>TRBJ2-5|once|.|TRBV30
CAWSVLGSRETQYF
TGTGCCTGGAGTGTTCTCGGGTCGCGGGAGACCCAGTACTTC
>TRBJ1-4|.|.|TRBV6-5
CASSATQTNEKLFF
TGTGCCAGCAGTGCCACTCAGACTAATGAAAAACTGTTTTTT
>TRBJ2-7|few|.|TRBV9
CASSVGGAHEQYF
TGTGCCAGCAGCGTCGGAGGGGCTCACGAGCAGTACTTC
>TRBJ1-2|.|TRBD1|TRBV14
CASSPDRVANYGYTF
TGTGCCAGCAGCCCCGACAGGGTAGCTAACTATGGCTACACCTTC
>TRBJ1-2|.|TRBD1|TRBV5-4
CASSGGTDYGYTF
TGTGCCAGCAGCGGGGGGACAGACTATGGCTACACCTTC
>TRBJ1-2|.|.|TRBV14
CASSQQGSGYTF
TGTGCCAGCAGCCAACAGGGGTCTGGCTACACCTTC
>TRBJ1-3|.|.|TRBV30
CAWKKAGNTIYF
TGTGCCTGGAAGAAGGCTGGAAACACCATATATTTT
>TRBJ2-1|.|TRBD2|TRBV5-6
CASSLGLAGGNEQFF
TGTGCCAGCAGCTTGGGTCTAGCGGGAGGGAATGAGCAGTTCTTC
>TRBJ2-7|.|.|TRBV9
CASSVVGLEGAYRGEQYF
TGTGCCAGCAGCGTAGTAGGATTGGAGGGGGCCTACCGAGGGGAGCAGTACTTC
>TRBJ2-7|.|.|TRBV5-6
CASSLGQVVKQYF
TGTGCCAGCAGCTTGGGACAGGTCGTCAAGCAGTACTTC
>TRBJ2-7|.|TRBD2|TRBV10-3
CATGTSGGYEQYF
TGTGCCACCGGTACTAGCGGGGGATACGAGCAGTACTTC
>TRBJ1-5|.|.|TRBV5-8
CASSLGAGPNQPQHF
TGTGCCAGCAGCTTGGGGGCAGGTCCCAATCAGCCCCAGCATTTT
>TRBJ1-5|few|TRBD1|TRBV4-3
CASSHRTGFNQPQHF
TGCGCCAGCAGCCATCGGACAGGGTTCAATCAGCCCCAGCATTTT
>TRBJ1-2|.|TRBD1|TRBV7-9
CASSSRTGGSF
TGTGCCAGCAGCTCAAGGACAGGAGGATCATTC
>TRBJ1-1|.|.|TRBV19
CASSKGPLGNTEAFF
TGTGCCAGTAGTAAGGGACCTCTCGGGAACACTGAAGCTTTCTTT
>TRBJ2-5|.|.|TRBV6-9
CASSYFGGQETQYF
TGTGCCAGCAGTTACTTTGGGGGCCAAGAGACCCAGTACTTC
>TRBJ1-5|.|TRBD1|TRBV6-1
CASSDRDRGQPQHF
TGTGCCAGCAGTGATCGGGACAGGGGTCAGCCCCAGCATTTT
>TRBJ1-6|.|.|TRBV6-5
CASSQGQGSPLHF
TGTGCCAGCAGTCAGGGGCAGGGTTCACCCCTCCACTTT
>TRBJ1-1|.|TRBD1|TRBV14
CASSLLQGYTEAFF
TGTGCCAGCAGCCTTTTACAGGGGTACACTGAAGCTTTCTTT
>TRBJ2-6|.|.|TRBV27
CASSLSSWPGRESGANVLTF
TGTGCCAGCAGTTTATCGAGTTGGCCGGGTCGAGAGTCTGGGGCCAACGTCCTGACTTTC
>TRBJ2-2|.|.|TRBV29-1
CSGGLRGELFF
TGCAGCGGGGGACTCAGGGGGGAGCTGTTTTTT
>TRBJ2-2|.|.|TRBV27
CASSPLEGSLRGTGELFF
TGTGCCAGCAGTCCCCTCGAGGGTTCCCTAAGAGGGACCGGGGAGCTGTTTTTT
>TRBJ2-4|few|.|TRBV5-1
CASSLEPGNPKNIQYF
TGCGCCAGCAGCTTGGAGCCGGGCAATCCCAAAAACATTCAGTACTTC
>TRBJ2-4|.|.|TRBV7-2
CASSPPTGNIQYF
TGTGCCAGCAGCCCGCCTACGGGAAACATTCAGTACTTC
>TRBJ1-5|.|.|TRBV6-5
CASSHDGNQPQHF
TGTGCCAGCAGCCACGACGGAAATCAGCCCCAGCATTTT
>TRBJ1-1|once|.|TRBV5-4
CASSLLNTEAFF
TGTGCCAGCAGCTTGCTGAACACTGAAGCTTTCTTT
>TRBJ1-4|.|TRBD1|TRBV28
CASRPTGGMVKLFF
TGTGCCAGCAGACCTACAGGGGGCATGGTAAAACTGTTTTTT
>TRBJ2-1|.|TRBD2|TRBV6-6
CATLLAGDHNEQFF
TGTGCCACCCTACTAGCGGGAGACCACAATGAGCAGTTCTTC
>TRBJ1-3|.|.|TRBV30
CAWSVLGFSSGNTIYF
TGTGCCTGGAGTGTATTAGGATTTAGCTCTGGAAACACCATATATTTT
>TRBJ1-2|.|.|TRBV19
CASTPVGGNGYTF
TGTGCCAGTACCCCCGTTGGGGGGAATGGCTACACCTTC
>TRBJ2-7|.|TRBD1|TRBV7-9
CASTLGTGVTYEQYF
TGTGCCAGCACTCTTGGGACAGGGGTCACCTACGAGCAGTACTTC
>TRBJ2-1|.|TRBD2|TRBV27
CASSSPGLADYNEQFF
TGTGCCAGCAGCTCACCGGGACTAGCGGATTACAATGAGCAGTTCTTC
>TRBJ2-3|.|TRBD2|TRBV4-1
CASSQEPSSGTDTQYF
TGCGCCAGCAGCCAAGAGCCCTCTAGCGGGACAGATACGCAGTATTTT
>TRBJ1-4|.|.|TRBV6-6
CASSGGGEKLFF
TGTGCCAGTTCTGGGGGAGGGGAAAAACTGTTTTTT
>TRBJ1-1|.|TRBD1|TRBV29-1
CSADRGQGTEAFF
TGCAGCGCAGACAGGGGGCAGGGCACTGAAGCTTTCTTT
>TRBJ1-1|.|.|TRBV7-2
CASSLALGTNTEAFF
TGTGCCAGCAGCTTGGCCTTAGGGACGAACACTGAAGCTTTCTTT
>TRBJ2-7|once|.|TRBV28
CASSQQSYEQYF
TGTGCCAGCAGTCAGCAGTCCTACGAGCAGTACTTC
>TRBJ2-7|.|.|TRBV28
CASSLGGGGREQYF
TGTGCCAGCAGTTTAGGGGGGGGCGGACGGGAGCAGTACTTC
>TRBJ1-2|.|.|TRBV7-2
CASRFNAGEGYGYTF
TGTGCCAGCAGATTCAACGCTGGGGAGGGCTATGGCTACACCTTC
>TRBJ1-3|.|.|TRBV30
CAWITAGNTIYF
TGTGCCTGGATTACTGCTGGAAACACCATATATTTT
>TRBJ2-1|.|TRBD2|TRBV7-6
CASSLVGGGLNEQFF
TGTGCCAGCAGCTTAGTGGGCGGGGGTTTGAATGAGCAGTTCTTC